Listed below are T cell receptor beta chains from one sample, sequenced in a study of T cell responses to AZD1222 COVID-19 vaccine. The protocol was immunoSEQ multiplex PCR, while the TCRdb copy is restricted to in-frame clones and leaves out a portion. This sample yields 180,000 or so clones, of which 80% to 95% are seen a single time; 1.5% to 2% belongs to the top ten. Sample: peripheral blood, taken 28 days after the second AZD1222 dose. The receptors come from an adult who received the AZD1222 COVID-19 vaccine. The CDR3 runs from the conserved cysteine through the conserved F or W. D genes are given only for firm matches. Clone size is not always given. Where it is, it says once, few, many or a class for expanded clones.

TRBV6-6,TRBJ2-5,TRBD2,NA,TGTGCCAGCACCGGGACTAGCGGGAGGAAAGAGACCCAGTACTTC,CASTGTSGRKETQYF
TRBV14,TRBJ2-5,NA,NA,TGTGCCAGCAGCCCTTCGGGGCTATGGGAGACCCAGTACTTC,CASSPSGLWETQYF
TRBV24-1,TRBJ2-1,TRBD1,NA,TGTGCCACCAGTGAGCGACCGGGACAGGGAAGTAGCCATGAGCAGTTCTTC,CATSERPGQGSSHEQFF
TRBV5-1,TRBJ1-1,NA,NA,TGCGCCAGCAGCTTAAGACAGAACACTGAAGCTTTCTTT,CASSLRQNTEAFF
TRBV6-4,TRBJ2-1,TRBD2,NA,TGTGCCAGCAGTGATCAATATAGCGGGGGATCCTACAATGAGCAGTTCTTC,CASSDQYSGGSYNEQFF
TRBV5-1,TRBJ2-7,TRBD2,NA,TGCGCCAGCAGCGGAACTAGCGGGTCATACGAGCAGTACTTC,CASSGTSGSYEQYF
TRBV2,TRBJ1-5,TRBD1,NA,TGTGCCAGCAGCCGACAGGGTCGCAATCAGCCCCAGCATTTT,CASSRQGRNQPQHF
TRBV5-1,TRBJ2-1,NA,NA,TGCGCCAGCAGCTTGGTGGGGGGAGTCTACAATGAGCAGTTCTTC,CASSLVGGVYNEQFF
TRBV7-3,TRBJ2-2,NA,NA,TGTGCCAGCAGCTTATTTGGGGGTGGGTCCGGGGAGCTGTTTTTT,CASSLFGGGSGELFF
TRBV30,TRBJ2-2,NA,NA,TGTGCCTGGACCCCCCGGGACATCACCGGGGAGCTGTTTTTT,CAWTPRDITGELFF
TRBV19,TRBJ1-1,TRBD1,NA,TGTGCCAGTCAAGGGGGCTGGACTGAAGCTTTCTTT,CASQGGWTEAFF
TRBV9,TRBJ1-4,NA,NA,TGTGCCAGCAGCCCGGGGGGCAGAGTCAATGAAAAACTGTTTTTT,CASSPGGRVNEKLFF
TRBV25-1,TRBJ1-4,NA,NA,TGTGCCAGCAGTGAATATGGAACAGGCACTAGGAGTGAAAAACTGTTTTTT,CASSEYGTGTRSEKLFF
TRBV6-5,TRBJ1-4,NA,NA,TGTGCCAGCAGTTACGGTGGGGGGGCGGGTAATGAAAAACTGTTTTTT,CASSYGGGAGNEKLFF
TRBV11-2,TRBJ1-5,NA,once,TGTGCCAGCAGCTTAGGGGGGGCCCCCAATCAGCCCCAGCATTTT,CASSLGGAPNQPQHF
TRBV7-2,TRBJ1-4,NA,once,TGTGCCAGCAGCCGTCCCCCCGGGAAAACTAATGAAAAACTGTTTTTT,CASSRPPGKTNEKLFF